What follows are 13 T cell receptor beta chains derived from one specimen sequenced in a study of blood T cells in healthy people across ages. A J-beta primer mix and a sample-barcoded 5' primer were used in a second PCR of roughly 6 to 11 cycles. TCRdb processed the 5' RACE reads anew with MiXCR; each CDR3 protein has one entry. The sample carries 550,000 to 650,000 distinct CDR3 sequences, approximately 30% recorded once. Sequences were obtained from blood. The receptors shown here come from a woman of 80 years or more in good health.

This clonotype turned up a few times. The CDR3 loop is CAGSQDLGSANYGYTF. The DNA for the CDR3 is TGTGCCGGTAGCCAAGATTTGGGATCGGCTAACTATGGCTACACCTTC. The gene calls are TRBV3-1 and TRBJ1-2; D is undetermined. V was shortened by 11 bases and J by 0 bases, with 22 bases between the two germline ends. Germline CDR1 LGHDT, CDR2 YNNKEL (reference sequence). The CDR3 is 16 amino acids.

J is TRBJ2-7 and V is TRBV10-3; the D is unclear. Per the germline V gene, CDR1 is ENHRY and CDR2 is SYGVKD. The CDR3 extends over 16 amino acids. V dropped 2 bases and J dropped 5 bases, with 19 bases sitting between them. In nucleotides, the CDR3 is TGTGCCATCAGTGAGGGAGAGGTTTTCGCGGTGGACGAGCAGTACTTC. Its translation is CAISEGEVFAVDEQYF.

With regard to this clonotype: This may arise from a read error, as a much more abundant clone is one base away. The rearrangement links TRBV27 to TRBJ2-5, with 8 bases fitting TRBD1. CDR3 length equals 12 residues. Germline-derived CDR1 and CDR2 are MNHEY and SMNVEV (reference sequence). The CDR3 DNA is TGTGCCAGCATTGGACAGGGAGAGGCCCAGTACTTC. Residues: CASIGQGEAQYF.

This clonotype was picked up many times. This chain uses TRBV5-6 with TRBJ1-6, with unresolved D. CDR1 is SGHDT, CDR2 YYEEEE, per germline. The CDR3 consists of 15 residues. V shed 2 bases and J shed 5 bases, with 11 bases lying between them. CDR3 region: CASSFGVSDNSPLHF. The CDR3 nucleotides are TGTGCCAGCAGCTTTGGTGTCAGCGATAATTCACCCCTCCACTTT.

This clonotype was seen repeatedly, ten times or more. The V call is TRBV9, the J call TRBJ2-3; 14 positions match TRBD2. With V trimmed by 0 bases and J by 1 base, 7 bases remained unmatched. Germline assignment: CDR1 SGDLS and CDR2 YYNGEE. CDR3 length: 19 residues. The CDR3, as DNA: TGTGCCAGCAGCGTAGCGTCCCGGACTAGCGGGGGGCGCACAGATACGCAGTATTTT. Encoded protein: CASSVASRTSGGRTDTQYF. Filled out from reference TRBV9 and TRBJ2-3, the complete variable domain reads DSGVTQTPKHLITATGQRVTLRCSPRSGDLSVYWYQQSLDQGLQFLIQYYNGEERAKGNILERFSAQQFPDLHSELNLSSLELGDSALYFCASSVASRTSGGRTDTQYFGPGTRLTVL.

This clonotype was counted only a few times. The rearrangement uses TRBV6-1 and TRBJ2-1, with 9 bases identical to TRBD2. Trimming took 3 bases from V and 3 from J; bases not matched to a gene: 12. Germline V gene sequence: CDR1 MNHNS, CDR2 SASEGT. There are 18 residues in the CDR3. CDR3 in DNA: TGTGCCAGCAGTGATTCGGAGCGGGGGGCATGGAGCTACAATGAGCAGTTCTTC. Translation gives CASSDSERGAWSYNEQFF.

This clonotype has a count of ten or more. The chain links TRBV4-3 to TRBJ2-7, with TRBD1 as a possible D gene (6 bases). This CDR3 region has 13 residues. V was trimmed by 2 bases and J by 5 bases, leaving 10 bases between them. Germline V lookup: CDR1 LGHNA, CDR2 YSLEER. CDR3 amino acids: CASSQTQGNEQYF. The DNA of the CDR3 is TGCGCCAGCAGCCAAACGCAGGGGAACGAGCAGTACTTC.

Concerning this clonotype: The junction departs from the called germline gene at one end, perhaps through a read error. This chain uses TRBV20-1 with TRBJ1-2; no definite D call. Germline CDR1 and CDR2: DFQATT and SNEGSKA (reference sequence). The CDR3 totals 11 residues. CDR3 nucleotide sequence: TGCAGGGCTAGATTCGACGTCTCCTACACCTTC. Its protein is CRARFDVSYTF.

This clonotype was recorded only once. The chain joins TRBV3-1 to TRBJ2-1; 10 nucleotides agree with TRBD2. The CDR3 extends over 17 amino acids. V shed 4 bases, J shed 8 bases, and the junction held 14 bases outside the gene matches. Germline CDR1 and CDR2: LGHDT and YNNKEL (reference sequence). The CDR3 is CASSLGTSAGGIYEQFF. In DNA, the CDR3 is TGTGCCAGCAGCCTCGGGACTAGCGCGGGGGGGATTTATGAGCAGTTCTTC.

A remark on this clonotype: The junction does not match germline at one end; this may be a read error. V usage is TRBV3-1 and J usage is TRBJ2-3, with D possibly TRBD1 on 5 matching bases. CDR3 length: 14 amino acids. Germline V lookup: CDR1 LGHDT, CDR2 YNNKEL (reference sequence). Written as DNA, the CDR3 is TGTGTCAGCAGCCAGGGAAGGGGCACAGATACGCAGTATTTT. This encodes CVSSQGRGTDTQYF.

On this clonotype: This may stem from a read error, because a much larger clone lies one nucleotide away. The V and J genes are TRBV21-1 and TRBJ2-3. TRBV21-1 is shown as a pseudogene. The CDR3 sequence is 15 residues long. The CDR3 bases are TGTGCCAGCAGCATCCAGGCCGCTAGCACAGATACGCAGTATTTT. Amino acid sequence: CASSIQAASTDTQYF.

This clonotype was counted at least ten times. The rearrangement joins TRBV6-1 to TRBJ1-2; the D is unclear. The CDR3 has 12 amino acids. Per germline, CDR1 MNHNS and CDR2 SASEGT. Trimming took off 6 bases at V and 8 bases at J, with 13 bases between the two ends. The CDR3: CASRGIARGYTF. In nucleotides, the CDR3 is TGTGCCAGCAGGGGGATTGCGCGAGGCTACACCTTC.

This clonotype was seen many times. Written as DNA, the CDR3 is TGTGCCACCAGCAGAGTGGGAGGCAGGGGGGGGTCCTCTGGGGCCAACGTCCTGACTTTC. Translated, it gives CATSRVGGRGGSSGANVLTF. The V and J genes are TRBV15 and TRBJ2-6; the D call may be TRBD1 or TRBD2 (7 bases each). This CDR3 has 20 amino acids. Between the trimmed V and J ends, which lost 1 base and 0 bases, there was a span of 19 bases. Germline V gene lookup returns CDR1 LNHNV and CDR2 YYDKDF (reference sequence).